A selection of T cell receptor beta chains follows, all from one sample in a study of blood T cell repertoires in COVID-19. Sequencing was performed with immunoSEQ multiplex PCR; in TCRdb, only in-frame clones are kept and a portion is missing. Found here are around 400,000 clones, nearly 90% of them singletons; the top ten hold 1.7%. The specimen sequenced was PBMCs or T cells enriched from blood (not recorded which). These receptor sequences come from a young woman who had recovered from COVID-19. Each CDR3 is given with its conserved first and last residue. The D gene is left open where the match is weak. Expanded clones get a size class; other rows say once, few or many, or leave the size out.

J gene: TRBJ1-2
V gene: TRBV28
D gene: .
clone size: .
CDR3 DNA: TGTGCCAGCAGTCCGGAACAGTACTATGGCTACACCTTC
CDR3 protein: CASSPEQYYGYTF

J gene: TRBJ1-3
V gene: TRBV2
D gene: .
clone size: .
CDR3 DNA: TGTGCCAGCAGTCCTAGTAGCGCGGGAAACACCATATATTTT
CDR3 protein: CASSPSSAGNTIYF

J gene: TRBJ2-6
V gene: TRBV19
D gene: .
clone size: .
CDR3 DNA: TGTGCCGTGGGGCGACTCCCGGCTGGGGCCAACGTCCTGACTTTC
CDR3 protein: CAVGRLPAGANVLTF

J gene: TRBJ1-1
V gene: TRBV18
D gene: TRBD1
clone size: .
CDR3 DNA: TGTGCCAGCTCACCCTTCGGGACAGGGTTGAGGACGAACACTGAAGCTTTCTTT
CDR3 protein: CASSPFGTGLRTNTEAFF

J gene: TRBJ2-7
V gene: TRBV9
D gene: .
clone size: .
CDR3 DNA: TGTGCCAGCAGCGATAACTACGAGCAGTACTTC
CDR3 protein: CASSDNYEQYF

J gene: TRBJ2-1
V gene: TRBV6-5
D gene: TRBD1
clone size: .
CDR3 DNA: TGTGCGACAGGGGTTAAGGTCTACAATGAGCAGTTCTTC
CDR3 protein: CATGVKVYNEQFF

J gene: TRBJ1-5
V gene: TRBV4-1
D gene: TRBD1
clone size: .
CDR3 DNA: TGCGCCAGCAGCCAGACAGGGGGCAATCAGCCCCAGCATTTT
CDR3 protein: CASSQTGGNQPQHF

J gene: TRBJ2-3
V gene: TRBV7-9
D gene: .
clone size: once
CDR3 DNA: TGTGCCAGCAGCCCCCTCCGGGATACGCAGTATTTT
CDR3 protein: CASSPLRDTQYF

J gene: TRBJ1-2
V gene: TRBV7-9
D gene: TRBD1
clone size: .
CDR3 DNA: TGTGCCAGCAGCTTAGGGACAGGGGGGACCTATGGCTACACCTTC
CDR3 protein: CASSLGTGGTYGYTF

J gene: TRBJ1-1
V gene: TRBV5-1
D gene: TRBD1
clone size: .
CDR3 DNA: TGCGCCAGCAGCTTGGAGCCCAGGGGGACTGAAGCTTTCTTT
CDR3 protein: CASSLEPRGTEAFF

J gene: TRBJ2-7
V gene: TRBV27
D gene: TRBD1
clone size: .
CDR3 DNA: TGTGCCAGCAGTCCCCTACGGACAGGGGACTACGAGCAGTACTTC
CDR3 protein: CASSPLRTGDYEQYF

J gene: TRBJ2-5
V gene: TRBV19
D gene: .
clone size: .
CDR3 DNA: TGTGCCAGTAGTATTTCGGGGATGACGGCCCAAGAGACCCAGTACTTC
CDR3 protein: CASSISGMTAQETQYF

J gene: TRBJ2-3
V gene: TRBV7-3
D gene: .
clone size: .
CDR3 DNA: TGTGCCAGCAGCACCCTTGGGGGCGATACGCAGTATTTT
CDR3 protein: CASSTLGGDTQYF

J gene: TRBJ2-2
V gene: TRBV5-4
D gene: .
clone size: once
CDR3 DNA: TGTGCCAGCAGGGCGGTTGCGAACACCGGGGAGCTGTTTTTT
CDR3 protein: CASRAVANTGELFF

J gene: TRBJ2-2
V gene: TRBV7-2
D gene: .
clone size: .
CDR3 DNA: TGTGCCAGCAGCCGCGGGTTCTGGGGTACCGGGGAGCTGTTTTTT
CDR3 protein: CASSRGFWGTGELFF

J gene: TRBJ1-6
V gene: TRBV13
D gene: .
clone size: .
CDR3 DNA: TGTGCCAGCAGCGCACGGGATTTGATTTCACCCCTCCACTTT
CDR3 protein: CASSARDLISPLHF

J gene: TRBJ2-3
V gene: TRBV28
D gene: TRBD2
clone size: .
CDR3 DNA: TGTGCCAGCAGTCTTCAAGTAGCGGGAGGGCCGGCGCAGTATTTT
CDR3 protein: CASSLQVAGGPAQYF

J gene: TRBJ2-7
V gene: TRBV28
D gene: TRBD1
clone size: .
CDR3 DNA: TGTGCCAGCAGTCAGACAGGGAGCTCCTACGAGCAGTACTTC
CDR3 protein: CASSQTGSSYEQYF

J gene: TRBJ2-5
V gene: TRBV7-9
D gene: .
clone size: .
CDR3 DNA: TGTGCCAGCAGCTTTCCTCCGGGTGGGGCCAGGGAGACCCAGTACTTC
CDR3 protein: CASSFPPGGARETQYF